These T cell receptor beta chains were read from a single sample in a study of glioma-infiltrating T cells after dendritic cell vaccination. Profiled with immunoSEQ multiplex PCR; TCRdb holds only in-frame clones, not every one. The table includes around 58,000 clones, 80% to 85% detected once. Sequenced material: blood, taken before dendritic cell vaccination. The receptors derive from a human donor with glioblastoma. CDR3s include the opening cysteine and the closing phenylalanine or tryptophan. Fields, in order: CDR3 protein, J gene, V gene.

CDR3aa: CASSLDRVNEKLFF
j_gene: TRBJ1-4
v_gene: TRBV25-1

CDR3aa: CATQPAGQGYSPLHF
j_gene: TRBJ1-6
v_gene: TRBV10-2

CDR3aa: CASSSINLAGAYTGELFF
j_gene: TRBJ2-2
v_gene: TRBV5-8

CDR3aa: CASSQDRATPYEQYF
j_gene: TRBJ2-7
v_gene: TRBV14

CDR3aa: CASSFLGLGRSDTEAFF
j_gene: TRBJ1-1
v_gene: TRBV5-6

CDR3aa: CASNLGLAGGADTQYF
j_gene: TRBJ2-3
v_gene: TRBV13

CDR3aa: CASSQRVTAFF
j_gene: TRBJ1-1
v_gene: TRBV23-1

CDR3aa: CASSLTSGNTGELFF
j_gene: TRBJ2-2
v_gene: TRBV7-2

CDR3aa: CASSEGGRSYEQYF
j_gene: TRBJ2-7
v_gene: TRBV6-1

CDR3aa: CASSGGLGTDTQYF
j_gene: TRBJ2-3
v_gene: TRBV19

CDR3aa: CASSEGTRGLQQFF
j_gene: TRBJ2-1
v_gene: TRBV2

CDR3aa: CSVEEGGKLFF
j_gene: TRBJ1-4
v_gene: TRBV29-1

CDR3aa: CASRRGDTQYF
j_gene: TRBJ2-3
v_gene: TRBV10-2

CDR3aa: CASSPPTGVRNTEAFF
j_gene: TRBJ1-1
v_gene: TRBV18

CDR3aa: CASSDRVPGPSGNTIYF
j_gene: TRBJ1-3
v_gene: TRBV7-9

CDR3aa: CASSFAGMGNTIYF
j_gene: TRBJ1-3
v_gene: TRBV7-9

CDR3aa: CASSISNVQETQYF
j_gene: TRBJ2-5
v_gene: TRBV19

CDR3aa: CASSRTSDSNQPQHF
j_gene: TRBJ1-5
v_gene: TRBV2

CDR3aa: CASSLLGGRNTEAFF
j_gene: TRBJ1-1
v_gene: TRBV27

CDR3aa: CASSVDRFGEQYF
j_gene: TRBJ2-7
v_gene: TRBV5-1

CDR3aa: CSADRGHRFSYNEQFF
j_gene: TRBJ2-1
v_gene: TRBV29-1

CDR3aa: CASSYGTTITDTQYF
j_gene: TRBJ2-3
v_gene: TRBV6-6

CDR3aa: CASSSLGDSYEQYF
j_gene: TRBJ2-7
v_gene: TRBV5-4

CDR3aa: CASSGGILTGELFF
j_gene: TRBJ2-2
v_gene: TRBV2

CDR3aa: CASSLRASGGYEQFF
j_gene: TRBJ2-1
v_gene: TRBV4-1

CDR3aa: CASSFTEDTEAFF
j_gene: TRBJ1-1
v_gene: TRBV13